These 18 T cell receptor beta chains were all obtained from the same sample, sequenced in a study of T-cell memory formation after mild COVID-19. TCRdb reprocessed the 5' RACE reads via MiXCR and lists one record per CDR3 protein. The profile covers hundreds of thousands of distinct CDR3 sequences, with approximately 18% appearing a single time and around 12% taken by the ten largest. Sequencing was done on a sample of PBMCs or a T cell subset sorted from them (not recorded which). The receptors originated from an adult woman who had mild COVID-19 (a few samples of this study predate the infection). Cell type and time point are not known.

This sequence joins TRBV20-1 and TRBJ2-2; D perhaps matches TRBD1 (6 bases). Germline assignment: CDR1 DFQATT and CDR2 SNEGSKA (reference sequence). V was pared by 3 bases and J by 2 bases, with 16 bases between. The CDR3 is 16 residues long. Here the CDR3 reads CSASSAGGRNTGELFF. The CDR3 DNA is TGCAGTGCTAGTAGCGCTGGGGGCCGAAACACCGGGGAGCTGTTTTTT.

This clonotype was counted only a few times. The genes are TRBV6-5 and TRBJ2-3; TRBD2 matches at 7 bases. With 6 bases clipped from V and 1 base from J, the junction kept 13 bases outside the gene matches. Germline V gives CDR1 MNHEY, CDR2 SVGAGI. The length of the CDR3 is 17 residues. The CDR3 loop is CASRPSLARGGTDTQYF. DNA for the CDR3: TGTGCCAGCAGACCATCACTAGCGAGAGGAGGCACAGATACGCAGTATTTT.

This clonotype was seen more than once but under ten times. This rearrangement joins TRBV3-1 to TRBJ2-1; D is uncertain. Germline values: CDR1 LGHDT, CDR2 YNNKEL (reference sequence). The V end was cut by 4 bases, the J end by 10 bases, with 17 bases between. This CDR3 spans 14 amino acids. CDR3 sequence: CASSLTKGVKEQFF. CDR3 DNA: TGTGCCAGCAGCCTGACAAAGGGCGTCAAGGAGCAGTTCTTC.

This clonotype appeared a few times. V is TRBV27 and J is TRBJ2-3; D is possibly TRBD2 (6 bases). The CDR3 has 15 amino acids. Trimming pared 4 bases from V and 2 bases from J, leaving 13 bases between. Germline lookup yields CDR1 MNHEY and CDR2 SMNVEV (reference sequence). The CDR3 sequence is CASSSRGYPTDTQYF. The CDR3 bases are TGTGCCAGCAGTTCCCGGGGGTACCCCACAGATACGCAGTATTTT.

This clonotype showed up many times. J is TRBJ1-1 and V is TRBV2; unclear D gene. Germline V gene sequence: CDR1 SNHLY, CDR2 FYNNEI. The V gene lost 6 bases and the J gene lost 5 bases, with 16 bases spanning the gap. The CDR3 runs 14 residues. CDR3 in DNA: TGTGCCAGCAGGGAAAATATGGGAAGGACTGAAGCTTTCTTT. It specifies CASRENMGRTEAFF.

In its sample, this clonotype was seen a few times. This chain uses TRBV5-1 with TRBJ1-1, with unresolved D. Deletions cut 3 bases from V and 4 bases from J, with 16 bases between. The CDR3 has 15 amino acids. Germline CDR1 SGHRS, CDR2 YFSETQ. DNA of the CDR3: TGCGCCAGCAGCTCTAATGCCGGCGGAGGCACTGAAGCTTTCTTT. Translating gives CASSSNAGGGTEAFF.

The chain combines TRBV11-3 with TRBJ2-1; 7 bases fit TRBD1. Germline assignment: CDR1 SGHNT and CDR2 YENEEA. Trimming took 3 bases from V and 10 from J; bases not matched to a gene: 0. The CDR3 has 11 residues. For the CDR3, the DNA is TGTGCCAGCAGCTTGGACAGGGAGCAGTTCTTC. Amino acid sequence: CASSLDREQFF.

This clonotype was picked up a small number of times. The J gene is TRBJ2-7, the V gene TRBV20-1; no firm D call. Germline assignment: CDR1 DFQATT and CDR2 SNEGSKA (reference sequence). The V end was cut by 3 bases, the J end by 0 bases, with 9 bases between. This CDR3 region has 13 residues. As DNA, the CDR3 is TGCAGTGCTAGCGACCTTAGCTCCTACGAGCAGTACTTC. The encoded protein is CSASDLSSYEQYF.

The V and J genes are TRBV7-9 and TRBJ2-7; a weak D match, TRBD2 (6 bases). Germline V CDR1 and CDR2: SEHNR, FQNEAQ (reference sequence). This CDR3 region has 14 residues. Trimming took 5 bases from V and 5 from J, leaving 16 bases between them. CDR3 amino acids: CASSPRTNLHEQYF. CDR3 nucleotide sequence: TGTGCCAGCAGCCCAAGGACTAATCTGCACGAGCAGTACTTC. The variable domain in full, with the rest retrieved from reference TRBV7-9 and TRBJ2-7, is DTGVSQNPRHKITKRGQNVTFRCDPISEHNRLYWYRQTLGQGPEFLTYFQNEAQLEKSRLLSDRFSAERPKGSFSTLEIQRTEQGDSAMYLCASSPRTNLHEQYFGPGTRLTVT.

This clonotype was seen more than once but under ten times. The chain carries TRBV20-1 and TRBJ2-5; 8 nucleotides align to TRBD1. CDR1 is DFQATT and CDR2 is SNEGSKA in the germline V gene (reference sequence). The CDR3 spans 13 residues. V lost 3 bases to trimming and J lost 5 bases; unmatched junction nucleotides: 5. CDR3 DNA: TGCAGTGCTAGCCCCAGGGGGCGCGAGACCCAGTACTTC. The encoded protein is CSASPRGRETQYF.

CDR3 DNA sequence: TGTGCCAGCAGCCGTACTGGGGCCCCCGGCTACGAGCAGTACTTC. Translation gives CASSRTGAPGYEQYF. The rearrangement joins TRBV13 to TRBJ2-7, with a tentative D call TRBD1 (5 bases). The V gene's germline CDR1 is PRHDT and CDR2 FYEKMQ (reference sequence). The V end was cut by 5 bases, the J end by 3 bases, with 17 bases between. The CDR3 runs 15 residues. Variable domain in full (rest from reference TRBV13 and TRBJ2-7): AAGVIQSPRHLIKEKRETATLKCYPIPRHDTVYWYQQGPGQDPQFLISFYEKMQSDKGSIPDRFSAQQFSDYHSELNMSSLELGDSALYFCASSRTGAPGYEQYFGPGTRLTVT.

This chain links TRBV6-6 with TRBJ2-7; the D is unclear. The CDR3 is 14 amino acids. CDR1 is MNHNY and CDR2 is SVGAGI in the germline V gene (reference sequence). V lost 0 bases and J 7 bases, leaving 13 bases between the germline ends. CDR3 bases: TGTGCCAGCAGTTACTCCGGTAGGAGTTTTGAGCAGTACTTC. Translating gives CASSYSGRSFEQYF.

The chain joins TRBV5-1 to TRBJ1-1, with a weak D call TRBD1 (6 bases). CDR1 and CDR2 from the germline V gene are SGHRS and YFSETQ. The CDR3 extends over 17 amino acids. V shed 4 bases and J shed 3 bases, with 22 bases lying between them. CDR3 DNA sequence: TGCGCCAGCAGCCCCATCCGGGGGGCTCCCGAGCACACTGAAGCTTTCTTT. Translated: CASSPIRGAPEHTEAFF. Looking up the rest from reference TRBV5-1 and TRBJ1-1 gives the full variable domain: KAGVTQTPRYLIKTRGQQVTLSCSPISGHRSVSWYQQTPGQGLQFLFEYFSETQRNKGNFPGRFSGRQFSNSRSEMNVSTLELGDSALYLCASSPIRGAPEHTEAFFGQGTRLTVV.

Many counts were recorded for this clonotype. The chain recombines TRBV7-8 with TRBJ2-4; the D gene is possibly TRBD1 (6 bases). This CDR3 comprises 17 residues. Germline CDR1 SGHVS, CDR2 FQNEAQ. Trimming removed 5 bases from V and 0 bases from J, with 17 bases in between. The CDR3 region is CASSVGYGQLAKNIQYF. In DNA form, the CDR3 reads TGTGCCAGCAGCGTGGGGTACGGACAGCTAGCCAAAAACATTCAGTACTTC.

The V call is TRBV4-1, the J call TRBJ1-5; TRBD1 matches 9 bases. The CDR3 totals 15 residues. Germline V lookup: CDR1 MGHRA, CDR2 YSYEKL. J gave up 6 bases and V 4 bases, and 7 bases lay outside the gene matches. The CDR3 sequence is CASSPPGTGIQPQHF. In nucleotides, the CDR3 is TGCGCCAGCAGCCCACCGGGGACAGGGATTCAGCCCCAGCATTTT.

The chain joins TRBV6-6 to TRBJ1-1; tentative D call: TRBD1 (5 bases). The CDR3 contains 13 residues. Trimming removed 6 bases from V and 8 bases from J, with 16 bases in between. In germline, CDR1 is MNHNY, CDR2 SVGAGI (reference sequence). This CDR3 reads CASSQVGGGEAFF. CDR3 sequence (DNA): TGTGCCAGCAGCCAGGTGGGCGGGGGGGAAGCTTTCTTT.

The J gene is TRBJ1-2, the V gene TRBV6-5; tentative D call: TRBD1 (5 bases). The CDR3 consists of 14 residues. Germline values: CDR1 MNHEY, CDR2 SVGAGI. The germline V and J ends were trimmed by 0 bases and 2 bases, with 7 bases remaining between them. In DNA, the CDR3 is TGTGCCAGCAGTTACTCCGGGGCGAACTATGGCTACACCTTC. As protein: CASSYSGANYGYTF.

The rearrangement links TRBV5-1 to TRBJ2-1; maybe TRBD2 (5 bases). V lost 2 bases and J 8 bases, leaving 8 bases between the germline ends. Per germline, CDR1 SGHRS and CDR2 YFSETQ. The CDR3 sequence is 12 residues long. CDR3 DNA: TGCGCCAGCAGCTTTACCGGGGATGAGCAGTTCTTC. Its translation: CASSFTGDEQFF.